A single sample is the source of the 14 T cell receptor beta chains below, sequenced in a study of T cell changes during pregnancy in multiple sclerosis. Clones were sequenced by immunoSEQ multiplex PCR, and TCRdb holds only the in-frame ones, with some missing. Seen here are 40,000 to 45,000 clones, about 91% observed once, and the top ten hold roughly 0.75%. The source material was CD4+ T cells from peripheral blood mononuclear cells, sampled before pregnancy. The receptors originated from a female donor with multiple sclerosis, enrolled in a pregnancy study.

This sequence joins TRBV5-1 and TRBJ2-1; 11 bases are a match to TRBD2. After removal of 4 bases from V and 6 bases from J, the junction contained 3 bases not matched to a gene. The germline CDR1 and CDR2 sequences are SGHRS and YFSETQ. The CDR3 is made up of 14 amino acids. CDR3 bases: TGCGCCAGCAGCCGACTAGCGGGGACCAATGAGCAGTTCTTC. This translates into CASSRLAGTNEQFF.

Here the CDR3 reads CASSLGPISEAFF. The CDR3 nucleotides read TGTGCCAGCAGCTTAGGGCCCATTTCTGAAGCTTTCTTT. The genes are TRBV11-3 and TRBJ1-1; D is unresolved. The CDR3 sequence is 13 residues long. The germline V gene encodes CDR1 SGHNT and CDR2 YENEEA. The V gene lost 1 base and the J gene lost 6 bases, with 9 bases spanning the gap.

The CDR3 is CASSLGGGVNTEAFF. The CDR3 DNA reads TGTGCCAGCAGCTTAGGCGGCGGCGTGAACACTGAAGCTTTCTTT. V gene TRBV7-3 combines with J gene TRBJ1-1; D remains ambiguous. This CDR3 region has 15 residues. V lost 2 bases and J 0 bases, leaving 10 bases between the germline ends. Looked up from germline, CDR1 is SGHTA and CDR2 is FQGTGA.

This chain uses TRBV14 with TRBJ2-7; the match to TRBD2 covers 7 bases. The V gene end was trimmed by 4 bases and the J gene end by 7 bases; junction bases not matched to a gene: 19. Germline-derived CDR1 and CDR2 are SGHDN and FVKESK. CDR3 length equals 17 residues. CDR3 nucleotide sequence: TGTGCCAGCAGCCCCCTCGGGGCTAGCGGACCTTTAGGAGAGCAGTACTTC. It is translated as CASSPLGASGPLGEQYF.

This chain links TRBV5-1 with TRBJ1-4; 9 bases fit TRBD1. CDR3 length equals 15 residues. From germline, CDR1 is SGHRS and CDR2 YFSETQ. V trimming: 1 base; J trimming: 7 bases; junction bases outside the gene matches: 5. The CDR3 loop is CASSLSTGGPEKLFF. CDR3 DNA sequence: TGCGCCAGCAGCTTGAGCACAGGGGGCCCTGAAAAACTGTTTTTT.

The rearrangement uses TRBV30 and TRBJ2-7, with 7 bases identical to TRBD1. J gave up 2 bases and V 2 bases, and 0 bases lay outside the gene matches. This CDR3 region has 12 residues. Germline-derived CDR1 and CDR2 are GTSNPN and SVGIG (reference sequence). CDR3 sequence (DNA): TGTGCCTGGAGTAGGGGGCCCTACGAGCAGTACTTC. Translating it yields CAWSRGPYEQYF.

The chain has TRBV5-1 and TRBJ2-3, with 9 bases aligning to TRBD2. Germline CDR1 reads SGHRS; CDR2 reads YFSETQ. The CDR3 covers 16 residues. V was pared by 0 bases and J by 3 bases, with 5 bases of the junction left unmatched. The CDR3 loop is CASSLDGAGGTDTQYF. CDR3 DNA sequence: TGCGCCAGCAGCTTGGACGGAGCGGGGGGTACAGATACGCAGTATTTT.

This sequence joins TRBV19 and TRBJ2-5; 7 bases agree with TRBD1. J was trimmed by 5 bases and V by 1 base; bases with no gene match: 7. This CDR3 comprises 15 residues. CDR1 is LNHDA, CDR2 SQIVND, per germline (reference sequence). The CDR3 DNA is TGTGCCAGTAGTATAGGACAGGGCTTTTTGGAGACCCAGTACTTC. It codes for CASSIGQGFLETQYF.

The V and J genes are TRBV30 and TRBJ1-5, with TRBD1 matching over 9 bases. The CDR3 sequence is 17 residues long. Trimming at V came to 3 bases and at J to 2 bases, leaving 11 bases not matched to a gene. Germline V CDR1 and CDR2: GTSNPN, SVGIG (reference sequence). The CDR3 DNA reads as TGTGCCTGGAGCGCCTCGCCCGGGACAGGGCGCAATCAGCCCCAGCATTTT. Protein: CAWSASPGTGRNQPQHF.

The V call is TRBV19, the J call TRBJ1-2; 7 nucleotides match TRBD1. The ends lost 1 base at V and 8 bases at J; junction bases unmatched: 4. CDR1 LNHDA and CDR2 SQIVND come from the germline V gene (reference sequence). CDR3 length: 13 residues. DNA of the CDR3: TGTGCCAGTAGTATAGCCCGGGACAGAGGCTACACCTTC. Amino acid sequence: CASSIARDRGYTF. Full variable domain (outside the CDR3, taken from reference TRBV19 and TRBJ1-2): DGGITQSPKYLFRKEGQNVTLSCEQNLNHDAMYWYRQDPGQGLRLIYYSQIVNDFQKGDIAEGYSVSREKKESFPLTVTSAQKNPTAFYLCASSIARDRGYTFGSGTRLTVV.

This clone came up once. The chain links TRBV4-3 to TRBJ2-1, with 7 bases aligning to TRBD2. Per germline, CDR1 LGHNA and CDR2 YSLEER. This CDR3 comprises 13 residues. Trimming at V came to 1 base and at J to 12 bases, leaving 6 bases not matched to a gene. The CDR3 reads CASSQARREGQFF. The DNA for the CDR3 is TGCGCCAGCAGCCAAGCGAGGAGGGAGGGGCAGTTCTTC.

The rearrangement links TRBV2 to TRBJ1-5, with 7 positions matching TRBD1. The germline gives CDR1 SNHLY, CDR2 FYNNEI. J gave up 5 bases and V 6 bases, and 22 bases lay outside the gene matches. The CDR3 runs to 19 residues. The CDR3 is CASRRSSRGPGEGDQPQHF. The CDR3 DNA is TGTGCCAGCAGAAGATCTTCTAGGGGGCCCGGAGAGGGCGATCAGCCCCAGCATTTT.

This clone has more than one count but fewer than ten. J is TRBJ2-3 and V is TRBV6-4, with D tentatively TRBD1 (6 bases). V was clipped by 3 bases and J by 4 bases, with 14 bases between them. The germline V gene has CDR1 MRHNA and CDR2 SNTAGT. CDR3 size: 15 residues. CDR3 in DNA: TGTGCCAGCAGTGAGAGAGGAGAGGGGGCAGATACGCAGTATTTT. Protein sequence: CASSERGEGADTQYF.

The chain is built from TRBV19 and TRBJ2-3; 9 nucleotides agree with TRBD1. Germline CDR1 LNHDA, CDR2 SQIVND (reference sequence). The CDR3 runs to 16 residues. Trimming took 2 bases from V and 4 from J; bases not matched to a gene: 7. In nucleotides, the CDR3 is TGTGCCAGTAGTATAAACAGGGGGCGGTCGGCAGATACGCAGTATTTT. Translating it yields CASSINRGRSADTQYF.